The entry below gives a single T cell receptor beta chain sequence along with its context. The sample is drawn from a study of blood T cell repertoires in COVID-19. Study-wide background: Samples representing acute and convalescent COVID-19 were sourced from the United States, Italy and Spain. Sources were T cells, B-cell-depleted T cells, or PBMCs; the material itself was cDNA or gDNA.

Patients in Seattle were enrolled during active infection, then followed longitudinally. The V end was cut by 4 bases, the J end by 6 bases, with 12 bases between. The CDR3 spans 13 residues. Germline CDR1 SNHLY, CDR2 FYNNEI. Clones were read by immunoSEQ multiplex PCR, and TCRdb kept only the in-frame ones, dropping some. Here the sample spans nearly 250,000 clones, more than 75% being singletons. The sequence was obtained from a woman aged 80 or older with COVID-19, enrolled during active disease. Material: peripheral blood. The chain combines TRBV2 with TRBJ1-2; D is undetermined. The CDR3 bases are TGTGCCAGCAGTGGGTGGCAAGATGATGGCTACACCTTC. Translated: CASSGWQDDGYTF. The full variable domain, its missing parts supplied by reference TRBV2 and TRBJ1-2, is EPEVTQTPSHQVTQMGQEVILRCVPISNHLYFYWYRQILGQKVEFLVSFYNNEISEKSEIFDDQFSVERPDGSNFTLKIRSTKLEDSAMYFCASSGWQDDGYTFGSGTRLTVV.